This TCR beta chain stems from a study of neoadjuvant anti-PD-1 for oral cavity cancer. Study at large: Patients without progression received a fourth nivolumab dose around day 43, then surgical resection on days 50-56.

These oral cavity squamous cell carcinomas were HPV-negative and locally advanced. Blood cells were analyzed directly, without culture or expansion. Germline loops: CDR1 SEHNR, CDR2 FQNEAQ (reference sequence). V shed 5 bases and J shed 0 bases, with 11 bases lying between them. The CDR3 has 15 amino acids. TCRdb's copy holds only in-frame clones and misses some; the assay was immunoSEQ multiplex PCR. The table lists around 34,000 clones, approximately 90% of them singletons, with 3.5% to 4.5% in the top ten. This receptor was obtained from a person aged 35 to 85 with oral cavity squamous cell carcinoma. This sample comprised PBMCs, obtained before nivolumab (anti-PD-1) treatment. This chain connects TRBV7-9 to TRBJ1-3; D possibly corresponds to TRBD1 (5 bases). CDR3 amino acids: CASSEGSGSGNTIYF. The CDR3 DNA is TGTGCCAGCAGCGAGGGGAGCGGCTCTGGAAACACCATATATTTT.